This T cell receptor (beta chain) derives from a study of T cells in Graves' hyperthyroidism and ophthalmopathy (dated by TCRdb to about 2019). In the study overall: Peripheral blood samples were taken at initial diagnosis, before any treatment was given. Prospective prediction of ophthalmopathy was tested in an independent validation cohort of 18 to 20 hyperthyroidism patients and around 16 patients who later progressed to ophthalmopathy. The approximately 90 discovery patients were randomly split 7:3 into training and test sets. After sampling, hyperthyroidism patients received methimazole starting at 30 mg daily, and ophthalmopathy patients received high-dose intravenous methylprednisolone. According to the paper, TCR Vbeta CDR3 sequencing was carried out on 120 to 150 peripheral blood samples, which came from 40 to 45 ophthalmopathy, 80 or so hyperthyroidism and roughly 17 progressor patients. In addition, the study compared T-cell repertoires in thyroid tissue and in blood from six Graves' hyperthyroidism patients. TCR V-J signatures able to tell the groups apart were searched for in a discovery cohort of some 97 patients, of whom around 43 had Graves' ophthalmopathy and about 60 had stable Graves' hyperthyroidism.

The TCR beta CDR3 regions were amplified from the RNA transcripts. The TCR CDR3 was subjected to a first round of RT-PCR using the HTBI primer set and the Qiagen OneStep RT-PCR kit. Libraries were constructed in a second round of multiplex PCR, after which size selection and purification were carried out. The libraries were sequenced on an Illumina HiSeq2000 using paired-end 100 bp reads. Per the original workflow: SOAPnuke was used to process the raw data, throwing out any read that contained adapters or uncalled bases, had a mean Phred below 15, or lacked an exact constant-primer or identifier match. COPE v1.2.5 was used to merge the high-quality paired reads, and each unique nucleotide sequence was defined as a clonotype. MiTCR v1.1 was used to align clonotypes to the IMGT TRBV, TRBD and TRBJ reference segments. Analysis was restricted to V-J combinations with a frequency above 0.0001, which covered about 99% of repertoires. A TCS score was defined as the ratio of F50 (clonal expansion) to E x V (chaos), with BLOSUM62-based TCRdist applied between CDR3 peptides within each V-J. Welch's t-statistics and random forest reduced roughly 540 V-J features to 10 to 15, which were used in a naive Bayes classifier (R e1071). The public reads were run again by TCRdb, first through fastp at Q25 and then through MiXCR, and only productive beta chains were kept. All rows with the same CDR3 protein become a single entry with the most common DNA and genes. TCRdb, not the authors, supplied the V and J calls. This sample has 250,000 to 300,000 distinct CDR3 sequences in its table, and approximately 14% of those were observed once. The top ten constitute more than 30% of the sample.

Findings and caveats that apply to the study as a whole: In cross-validation, a model built on a 13 V-J signature told ophthalmopathy apart from stable hyperthyroidism with approximately 90% sensitivity and around 84% specificity, and in testing the same model reached 80%/75%. Sample size was not statistically predetermined, and investigators were not blinded to group allocation. In validation, the model predicted progression to ophthalmopathy a median of 6.5 months before onset, with about 64% sensitivity and 72.22% specificity. Blood samples also contained most of the expanded thyroid clonotypes (frequency above 0.001), which suggests that blood repertoires may reflect thyroid immune responses.

Hyperthyroidism patients were aged 18 to 65 years and newly diagnosed, with disease duration of less than 2 months. Any patient with an uncontrolled infection, another autoimmune disease, pregnancy or lactation was excluded. Diagnoses relied on clinical symptoms, serum thyroxine and TRAb, thyroid ultrasound and orbital computed tomography. Blood from progressor patients was collected at the time of first diagnosis with hyperthyroidism, before any ophthalmopathy symptoms had appeared. PBMCs were separated from roughly 10 ml of fresh peripheral blood using Ficoll-Paque density gradient centrifugation. Progressor patients were first diagnosed with Graves' hyperthyroidism and then developed ophthalmopathy during follow-up. Total RNA was extracted using Trizol reagent, and RNA quality was assessed on an Agilent 2100 Bioanalyzer. As to this clonotype: Its binding antigen is unknown. No clone much larger than this one lies a single base away; base qualities are absent.

This clonotype originated in a woman in her forties or fifties with Graves' hyperthyroidism that later progressed to Graves' ophthalmopathy. Sample: blood.

In nucleotides, the sequence is TGTGCCAGCAGTGTATGGGTGGAGGGGTTTGGGCCCCAGCATTTT. This yields the protein CASSVWVEGFGPQHF. The rearrangement joined TRBV2 to TRBJ1-5; tentative D gene TRBD1, with 5 bases matching. V is reduced by 4 bases and J by 9 bases, leaving a spacing of 19 bases between them. The CDR3, cysteine through phenylalanine, is 15 amino acids long. Kept here is only the CDR3 DNA, which spans 45 bases and is read in frame from base 1. Based on the germline V gene, the CDR1 and CDR2 sequences are SNHLY and FYNNEI.